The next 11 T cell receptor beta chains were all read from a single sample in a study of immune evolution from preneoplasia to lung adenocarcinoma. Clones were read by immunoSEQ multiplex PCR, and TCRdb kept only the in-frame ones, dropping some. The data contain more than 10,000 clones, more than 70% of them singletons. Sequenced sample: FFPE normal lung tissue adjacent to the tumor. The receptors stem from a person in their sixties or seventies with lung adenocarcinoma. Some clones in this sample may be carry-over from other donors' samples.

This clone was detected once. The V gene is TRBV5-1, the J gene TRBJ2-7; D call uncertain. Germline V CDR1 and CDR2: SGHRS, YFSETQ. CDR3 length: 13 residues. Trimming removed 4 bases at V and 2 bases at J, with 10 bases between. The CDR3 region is CASSKEGTYEQYF. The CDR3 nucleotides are TGCGCCAGCAGCAAGGAAGGCACCTACGAGCAGTACTTC.

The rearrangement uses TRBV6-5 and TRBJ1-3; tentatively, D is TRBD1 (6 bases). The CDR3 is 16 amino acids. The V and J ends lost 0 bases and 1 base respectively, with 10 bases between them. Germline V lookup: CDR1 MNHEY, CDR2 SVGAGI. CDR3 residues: CASSYSRGGSGNTIYF. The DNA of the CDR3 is TGTGCCAGCAGTTACTCGAGGGGGGGTTCTGGAAACACCATATATTTT.

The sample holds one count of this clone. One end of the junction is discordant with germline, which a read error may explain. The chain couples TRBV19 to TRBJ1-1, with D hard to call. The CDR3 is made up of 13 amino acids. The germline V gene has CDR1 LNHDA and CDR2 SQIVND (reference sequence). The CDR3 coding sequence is TGTGCCAGTAGTTTAGAGAGATACACTGAAGCTTTCTTT. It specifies CASSLERYTEAFF.

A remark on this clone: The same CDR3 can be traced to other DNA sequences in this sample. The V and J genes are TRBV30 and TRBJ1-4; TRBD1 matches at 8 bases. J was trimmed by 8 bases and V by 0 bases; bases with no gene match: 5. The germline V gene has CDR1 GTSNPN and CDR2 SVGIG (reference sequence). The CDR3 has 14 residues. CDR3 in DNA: TGTGCCTGGAGTGTACGCAGGGGGCGGGAAAAACTGTTTTTT. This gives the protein CAWSVRRGREKLFF.

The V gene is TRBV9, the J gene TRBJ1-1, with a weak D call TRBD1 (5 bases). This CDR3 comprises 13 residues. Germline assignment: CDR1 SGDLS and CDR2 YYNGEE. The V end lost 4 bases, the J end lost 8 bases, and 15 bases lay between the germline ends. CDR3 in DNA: TGTGCCAGCAGCACAAGTCCAGAGGGGGAAGCTTTCTTT. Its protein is CASSTSPEGEAFF.

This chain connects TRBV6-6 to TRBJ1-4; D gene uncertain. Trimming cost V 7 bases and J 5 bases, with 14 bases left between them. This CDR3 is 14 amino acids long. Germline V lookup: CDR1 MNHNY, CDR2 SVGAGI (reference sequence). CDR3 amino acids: CASIDVAINEKLFF. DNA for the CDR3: TGTGCCAGCATTGATGTCGCGATCAATGAAAAACTGTTTTTT.

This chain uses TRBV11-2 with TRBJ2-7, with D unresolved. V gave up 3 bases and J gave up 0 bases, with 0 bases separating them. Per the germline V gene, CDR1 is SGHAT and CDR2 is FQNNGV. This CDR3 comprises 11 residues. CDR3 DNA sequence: TGTGCCAGCAGCTTCTCCTACGAGCAGTACTTC. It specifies CASSFSYEQYF.

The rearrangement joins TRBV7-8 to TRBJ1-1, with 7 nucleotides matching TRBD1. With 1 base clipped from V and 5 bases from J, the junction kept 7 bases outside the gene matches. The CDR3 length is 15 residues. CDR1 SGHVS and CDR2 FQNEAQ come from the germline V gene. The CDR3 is CASSLEGAWRTEAFF. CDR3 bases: TGTGCCAGCAGCTTAGAGGGGGCATGGAGGACTGAAGCTTTCTTT.

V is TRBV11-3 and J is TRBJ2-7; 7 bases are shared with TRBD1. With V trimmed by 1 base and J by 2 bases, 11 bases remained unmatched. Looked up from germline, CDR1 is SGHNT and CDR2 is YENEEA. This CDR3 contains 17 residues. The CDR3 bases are TGTGCCAGCAGCTTAGGGGGTACAGGGGCCTCCCCCTACGAGCAGTACTTC. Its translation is CASSLGGTGASPYEQYF.

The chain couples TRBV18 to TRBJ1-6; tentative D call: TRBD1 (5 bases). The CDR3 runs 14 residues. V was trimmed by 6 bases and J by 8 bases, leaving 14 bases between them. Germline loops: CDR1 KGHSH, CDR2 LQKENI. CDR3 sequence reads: CASSSGGKDSPLHF. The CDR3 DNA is TGTGCCAGCTCGTCGGGGGGGAAGGATTCACCCCTCCACTTT.

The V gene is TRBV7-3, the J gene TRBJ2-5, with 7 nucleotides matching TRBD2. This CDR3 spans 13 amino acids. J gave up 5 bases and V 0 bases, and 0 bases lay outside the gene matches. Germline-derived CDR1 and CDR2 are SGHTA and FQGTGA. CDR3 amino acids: CASSLTGGETQYF. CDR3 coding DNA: TGTGCCAGCAGCTTAACGGGGGGGGAGACCCAGTACTTC.